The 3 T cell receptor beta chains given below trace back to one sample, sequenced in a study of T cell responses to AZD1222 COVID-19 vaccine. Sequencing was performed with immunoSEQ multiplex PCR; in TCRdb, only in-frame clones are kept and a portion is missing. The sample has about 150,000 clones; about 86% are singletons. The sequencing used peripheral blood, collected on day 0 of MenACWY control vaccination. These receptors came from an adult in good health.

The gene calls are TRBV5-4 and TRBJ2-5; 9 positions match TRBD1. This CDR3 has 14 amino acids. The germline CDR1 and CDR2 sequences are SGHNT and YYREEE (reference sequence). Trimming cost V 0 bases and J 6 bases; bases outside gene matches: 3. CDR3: CASSLAGQGQTQYF. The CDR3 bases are TGTGCCAGCAGCTTGGCGGGACAGGGCCAGACCCAGTACTTC.

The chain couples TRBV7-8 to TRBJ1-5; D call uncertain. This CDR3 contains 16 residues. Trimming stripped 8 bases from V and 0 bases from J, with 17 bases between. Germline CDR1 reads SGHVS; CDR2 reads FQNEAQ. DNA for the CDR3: TGTGCCAGCGCTCGCGGGCTCTGGAATAGCAATCAGCCCCAGCATTTT. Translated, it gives CASARGLWNSNQPQHF.

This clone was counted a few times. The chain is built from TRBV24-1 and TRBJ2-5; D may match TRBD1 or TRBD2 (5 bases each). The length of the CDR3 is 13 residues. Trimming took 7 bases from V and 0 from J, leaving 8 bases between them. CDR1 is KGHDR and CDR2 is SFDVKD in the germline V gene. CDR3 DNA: TGTGCCACCAGGGGACCGTACCAAGAGACCCAGTACTTC. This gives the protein CATRGPYQETQYF.